These 19 T cell receptor beta chains were sequenced from one sample in a study of blood T cell repertoires in COVID-19. Repertoires were generated with immunoSEQ multiplex PCR, while TCRdb's copy carries only in-frame clones and drops some. The sample yields 20,000 to 25,000 clones, around 86% seen once. Sequencing was performed on peripheral blood. These receptor sequences come from a woman of 80 years or more with active or convalescent COVID-19.

The V gene is TRBV10-3, the J gene TRBJ2-5; tentative D call: TRBD2 (6 bases). The CDR3 contains 13 residues. With 3 bases removed from V and 4 bases from J, the gap between germline ends came to 9 bases. Germline values: CDR1 ENHRY, CDR2 SYGVKD. In nucleotides, the CDR3 is TGTGCCATCAGTGAAAGCGGGTCAGAGACCCAGTACTTC. This codes for CAISESGSETQYF.

The chain has TRBV18 and TRBJ1-3; perhaps TRBD1 as D (5 bases). The CDR3 is 15 residues long. V lost 4 bases and J 0 bases, leaving 10 bases between the germline ends. Germline CDR1 KGHSH, CDR2 LQKENI. CDR3 amino acids: CASSRQGLSGNTIYF. The DNA of the CDR3 is TGTGCCAGCTCACGGCAGGGACTCTCTGGAAACACCATATATTTT. Combining the CDR3 with reference TRBV18 and TRBJ1-3 gives the whole variable domain NAGVMQNPRHLVRRRGQEARLRCSPMKGHSHVYWYRQLPEEGLKFMVYLQKENIIDESGMPKERFSAEFPKEGPSILRIQQVVRGDSAAYFCASSRQGLSGNTIYFGEGSWLTVV.

The chain has TRBV7-2 and TRBJ1-2; maybe TRBD1 (5 bases). V gave up 5 bases and J gave up 0 bases, with 10 bases separating them. The CDR3 is 14 amino acids. CDR1 SGHTA and CDR2 FQGNSA come from the germline V gene. The CDR3 DNA reads TGTGCCAGCAGCCGCGGACAATCTAACTATGGCTACACCTTC. It translates to CASSRGQSNYGYTF.

J is TRBJ2-3 and V is TRBV27; TRBD1 aligns across 7 bases. Per germline, CDR1 MNHEY and CDR2 SMNVEV (reference sequence). This CDR3 spans 14 amino acids. V lost 3 bases and J lost 5; bases outside the gene matches: 5. The CDR3 protein is CASSLRGPVDTQYF. The CDR3 DNA sequence: TGTGCCAGCAGTTTGAGGGGGCCGGTAGATACGCAGTATTTT.

Concerning this clone: One end of the junction is discordant with germline, which a read error may explain. The chain couples TRBV7-7 to TRBJ2-1, with TRBD1 matching over 11 bases. Germline CDR1 and CDR2: SSHAT and FNYEAQ (reference sequence). This CDR3 has 14 amino acids. The CDR3 protein is CASSGQGADNEQFF. The CDR3 DNA is TGTGCTAGCAGCGGACAGGGGGCCGACAATGAGCAGTTCTTC.

This sequence joins TRBV18 and TRBJ2-4; D remains unclear. Per the germline V gene, CDR1 is KGHSH and CDR2 is LQKENI. V lost 1 base and J lost 8, with 15 bases in between. The CDR3 length is 15 residues. This CDR3 is CASSPRSGVRDIQYF. The DNA for the CDR3 is TGTGCCAGCTCACCACGGTCGGGTGTTCGAGACATTCAGTACTTC.

This clone was seen a single time. The gene calls are TRBV19 and TRBJ1-2; 7 bases map to TRBD1. Germline V CDR1 and CDR2: LNHDA, SQIVND (reference sequence). The V gene end was trimmed by 6 bases and the J gene end by 3 bases; junction bases not matched to a gene: 10. The length of the CDR3 is 15 residues. The CDR3 region has the DNA TGTGCCAGTAGGGGCCAGGGACAGCGGGACTATGGCTACACCTTC. Translation gives CASRGQGQRDYGYTF.

This clone occurred once. DNA for the CDR3: TGTGCCAGCAGGGGGACTAGCGGGAGCTCCTACAATGAGCAGTTCTTC. Translating gives CASRGTSGSSYNEQFF. The V call is TRBV2, the J call TRBJ2-1; TRBD2 matches 14 bases. The germline CDR1 and CDR2 sequences are SNHLY and FYNNEI. The V segment lost 6 bases and the J segment 0 bases; nucleotides outside the gene matches: 1. The CDR3 has 16 amino acids.

This sequence joins TRBV9 and TRBJ2-7, with 14 bases fitting TRBD2. CDR1 is SGDLS and CDR2 is YYNGEE in the germline V gene. This CDR3 spans 15 amino acids. The ends lost 3 bases at V and 7 bases at J; junction bases unmatched: 6. Here the CDR3 reads CASSARGLAGEEQYF. The CDR3, as DNA: TGTGCCAGCAGCGCGAGGGGACTAGCGGGGGAAGAGCAGTACTTC.

The rearrangement uses TRBV25-1 and TRBJ1-6, with a weak D call TRBD1 (6 bases). The CDR3 is 17 residues long. Trimming removed 0 bases from V and 11 bases from J, with 20 bases in between. CDR1 and CDR2 (germline): MGHDK, SYGVNS. CDR3 nucleotides: TGTGCCAGCAGTGAATATTTTGTGGTCAGGGGTTTGGCACCCCTCCACTTT. Translating it yields CASSEYFVVRGLAPLHF. The entire variable domain, with the rest obtained from reference TRBV25-1 and TRBJ1-6, is as follows: EADIYQTPRYLVIGTGKKITLECSQTMGHDKMYWYQQDPGMELHLIHYSYGVNSTEKGDLSSESTVSRIRTEHFPLTLESARPSHTSQYLCASSEYFVVRGLAPLHFGNGTRLTVT.

The chain couples TRBV6-5 to TRBJ1-6; 7 positions agree with TRBD1. Unmatched junction bases numbered 9, after V lost 6 bases and J lost 7 bases. Germline V gene sequence: CDR1 MNHEY, CDR2 SVGAGI. The CDR3 spans 15 residues. The CDR3 reads CASRNHGTANSPLHF. The CDR3 nucleotides are TGTGCCAGCAGAAACCATGGGACAGCAAATTCACCCCTCCACTTT.

This clone is a singleton in its sample. This chain joins TRBV7-2 and TRBJ2-1, with 10 bases that match TRBD2. The germline gives CDR1 SGHTA, CDR2 FQGNSA. J was trimmed by 6 bases and V by 4 bases; bases with no gene match: 18. The CDR3 runs to 19 residues. The CDR3 bases are TGTGCCAGCAGCTCAGACACACCCGCTCGGAGCGGGGGGGTCAATGAGCAGTTCTTC. Amino acids: CASSSDTPARSGGVNEQFF.

The J gene is TRBJ1-3, the V gene TRBV18, with 8 bases lining up with TRBD1. Losses at the gene ends were 3 bases for V and 4 bases for J; bases not matched to a gene: 11. This CDR3 is 17 amino acids long. Germline V gene sequence: CDR1 KGHSH, CDR2 LQKENI. CDR3 in DNA: TGTGCCAGCTCACCTTCGTCTGACAGGGGAGCCGGAAACACCATATATTTT. It codes for CASSPSSDRGAGNTIYF.

The CDR3 coding sequence is TGTGCCAGCAGTTACTCGCCAGGGGGTCCTAACTATGGCTACACCTTC. Its protein is CASSYSPGGPNYGYTF. V gene TRBV6-6 combines with J gene TRBJ1-2; 7 bases agree with TRBD1. Per the germline V gene, CDR1 is MNHNY and CDR2 is SVGAGI (reference sequence). This CDR3 spans 16 amino acids. V gave up 0 bases and J gave up 0 bases; unmatched junction bases: 4.

The rearrangement uses TRBV9 and TRBJ1-1; possible D gene TRBD1, 5 bases. Germline V gene sequence: CDR1 SGDLS, CDR2 YYNGEE. With 6 bases removed from V and 1 base from J, the gap between germline ends came to 19 bases. This CDR3 has 16 amino acids. CDR3 sequence (DNA): TGTGCCAGCACCCCGCGGGAGGGGCAGGCGAACACTGAAGCTTTCTTT. This encodes CASTPREGQANTEAFF.

The chain couples TRBV9 to TRBJ2-3; 8 nucleotides line up with TRBD2. With V trimmed by 3 bases and J by 2 bases, 5 bases remained unmatched. The CDR3 length is 15 residues. Germline V gene data show CDR1 as SGDLS and CDR2 as YYNGEE. In DNA form, the CDR3 reads TGTGCCAGCAGCGCGACTAGCGAGCCCACAGATACGCAGTATTTT. Its translation: CASSATSEPTDTQYF.

J is TRBJ2-7 and V is TRBV28; TRBD1 matches 8 bases. Germline V lookup: CDR1 MDHEN, CDR2 SYDVKM. This CDR3 is 15 amino acids long. Trimming removed 3 bases from V and 0 bases from J; junction bases left unmatched: 4. The CDR3 DNA reads TGTGCCAGCAGTTTTCAGGGGGCGAACTCCTACGAGCAGTACTTC. Its protein is CASSFQGANSYEQYF. The full variable domain, completed using reference TRBV28 and TRBJ2-7, is DVKVTQSSRYLVKRTGEKVFLECVQDMDHENMFWYRQDPGLGLRLIYFSYDVKMKEKGDIPEGYSVSREKKERFSLILESASTNQTSMYLCASSFQGANSYEQYFGPGTRLTVT.

The V call is TRBV7-2, the J call TRBJ2-3, with D unresolved. Germline V lookup: CDR1 SGHTA, CDR2 FQGNSA. CDR3 length: 15 residues. V lost 0 bases, J lost 6 bases, and 13 bases lay in between. CDR3 region: CASSLALQHGDTQYF. CDR3 DNA: TGTGCCAGCAGCTTAGCGCTTCAACACGGGGATACGCAGTATTTT.

This chain links TRBV7-2 with TRBJ1-5; TRBD1 matches 7 bases. V shed 2 bases and J 2 bases; nucleotides not matched to a gene: 9. CDR3 length: 17 amino acids. From germline, CDR1 is SGHTA and CDR2 FQGNSA. The CDR3 nucleotides are TGTGCCAGCAGCTTATACGCACAGGGGATGGGCAATCAGCCCCAGCATTTT. Its protein is CASSLYAQGMGNQPQHF.